These 20 T cell receptor beta chains share one sample of origin, sequenced in a study of blood T cell repertoires in COVID-19. Assay used: immunoSEQ multiplex PCR; TCRdb lists only in-frame clones, some missing. The data contain about 210,000 clones, about 85% of them singletons. Material for sequencing was PBMCs or T cells enriched from blood (not recorded which). The receptors here all came from a man aged 40-49 years who had recovered from COVID-19.

The chain couples TRBV3-1 (or the pseudogene TRBV3-2) to TRBJ2-6; D not certain. Germline CDR1 is LGHDT and CDR2 is YNNKEL (reference sequence). Trimming took 3 bases from V and 0 from J, leaving 3 bases between them. The CDR3 contains 14 residues. The CDR3 here is CASSHVSGANVLTF. The DNA of the CDR3 is TGTGCCAGCAGCCACGTCTCTGGGGCCAACGTCCTGACTTTC.

V and J are TRBV18 and TRBJ1-1; unclear D gene. The CDR3 consists of 14 residues. Germline V gene sequence: CDR1 KGHSH, CDR2 LQKENI. Trimming removed 3 bases from V and 3 bases from J, with 11 bases in between. For the CDR3, the DNA is TGTGCCAGCTCACCCCGGTCCGAGGACACTGAAGCTTTCTTT. Its protein is CASSPRSEDTEAFF.

This sequence joins TRBV7-2 and TRBJ2-7, with 8 bases lining up with TRBD2. CDR1 is SGHTA, CDR2 FQGNSA, per germline. CDR3 length equals 15 residues. The trim removed 3 bases at V and 2 bases at J, leaving 6 bases unmatched. The CDR3 nucleotides are TGTGCCAGCAGCTTCCCAGCGGGAGAGGCCTACGAGCAGTACTTC. Amino acid sequence: CASSFPAGEAYEQYF.

The chain employs TRBV7-6 and TRBJ2-3; D gene ambiguous. V lost 5 bases to trimming and J lost 1 base, with 13 bases between them. CDR1 is SGHVS, CDR2 FNYEAQ, per germline. The CDR3 is 15 amino acids. In nucleotides, the CDR3 is TGTGCCAGCAGCCCATTAGCCACTGGCACAGATACGCAGTATTTT. It yields the protein CASSPLATGTDTQYF.

The J gene is TRBJ2-2, the V gene TRBV27, with D maybe TRBD2 (6 bases). The CDR3 is 15 amino acids. The germline V gene has CDR1 MNHEY and CDR2 SMNVEV (reference sequence). Trimming removed 3 bases at V and 3 bases at J, with 11 bases between. The CDR3 bases are TGTGCCAGCAGTTTGTCCGGACTACACACCGGGGAGCTGTTTTTT. The encoded protein is CASSLSGLHTGELFF.

This clone was detected once. The chain uses TRBV18 and TRBJ2-7; 12 bases agree with TRBD1. V gave up 6 bases and J gave up 5 bases; unmatched junction bases: 14. Germline-derived CDR1 and CDR2 are KGHSH and LQKENI. There are 17 residues in the CDR3. The CDR3 region is CASSPTVRDRGPNEQYF. In nucleotides, the CDR3 is TGTGCCAGCTCTCCGACTGTCCGGGACAGGGGGCCCAACGAGCAGTACTTC.

The DNA for the CDR3 is TGTGCCAGTAGTCCAAGGCTAGGCTATGGCTACACCTTC. Translating gives CASSPRLGYGYTF. The chain recombines TRBV19 with TRBJ1-2; the D is unclear. Trimming took off 5 bases at V and 4 bases at J, with 11 bases between the two ends. This CDR3 has 13 residues. Germline V lookup: CDR1 LNHDA, CDR2 SQIVND (reference sequence). The full variable domain, with the rest looked up from reference TRBV19 and TRBJ1-2, is DGGITQSPKYLFRKEGQNVTLSCEQNLNHDAMYWYRQDPGQGLRLIYYSQIVNDFQKGDIAEGYSVSREKKESFPLTVTSAQKNPTAFYLCASSPRLGYGYTFGSGTRLTVV.

The rearrangement joins TRBV28 to TRBJ2-2, with 7 bases identical to TRBD1. Germline lookup yields CDR1 MDHEN and CDR2 SYDVKM. After removal of 5 bases from V and 0 bases from J, the junction contained 18 bases not matched to a gene. The CDR3 runs to 20 residues. The CDR3, as DNA: TGTGCCAGCAGTCCGTACCGTCCCGGGACAGTAAACGCGAACACCGGGGAGCTGTTTTTT. This gives the protein CASSPYRPGTVNANTGELFF.

This clone was detected only once. CDR3 amino acids: CSASPSGRTGETQYF. In DNA, the CDR3 is TGCAGTGCTAGTCCTAGCGGGAGGACGGGGGAGACCCAGTACTTC. The chain is built from TRBV20-1 and TRBJ2-5; TRBD2 matches at 11 bases. The junction had 8 bases not matched to a gene; V was cut back by 3 bases and J by 5 bases. Germline CDR1 DFQATT, CDR2 SNEGSKA (reference sequence). The CDR3 covers 15 residues.

This chain connects TRBV21-1 to TRBJ1-1; the table gives TRBD1 as D, unverified against the DNA. TRBV21-1 is a listed pseudogene. The CDR3 consists of 15 residues. CDR3 sequence: CASSKDAGIVTEAFF. The CDR3 nucleotides read TGTGCCAGCAGCAAAGATGCAGGGATTGTCACTGAAGCTTTCTTT.

In this sample, this clone turned up once. The genes are TRBV3-1 (or the pseudogene TRBV3-2) and TRBJ2-7; a possible D gene is TRBD1 (5 bases). Trimming left V 0 bases short and J 3 bases short, with 12 bases between. The CDR3 runs to 15 residues. CDR1 and CDR2 from the germline V gene are LGHDT and YNNKEL (reference sequence). The CDR3, as DNA: TGTGCCAGCAGCCAAGATCCGGCGACAGACTACGAGCAGTACTTC. As protein: CASSQDPATDYEQYF.

DNA of the CDR3: TGTGCCAGCAGCTTTCTGGACAGATTCATTGGGGGCTACACCTTC. It specifies CASSFLDRFIGGYTF. The chain links TRBV13 to TRBJ1-2; tentative D call: TRBD1 (6 bases). The CDR3 is 15 residues long. CDR1 and CDR2 (germline): PRHDT, FYEKMQ (reference sequence). Trimming cost V 3 bases and J 8 bases, with 19 bases left between them. Together with reference TRBV13 and TRBJ1-2, the CDR3 gives the full variable domain: AAGVIQSPRHLIKEKRETATLKCYPIPRHDTVYWYQQGPGQDPQFLISFYEKMQSDKGSIPDRFSAQQFSDYHSELNMSSLELGDSALYFCASSFLDRFIGGYTFGSGTRLTVV.

With respect to this clone: In the same sample, other DNA sequences code for this CDR3. This rearrangement joins TRBV28 to TRBJ1-5; D is undetermined. This CDR3 has 11 residues. The germline V gene has CDR1 MDHEN and CDR2 SYDVKM. Between the trimmed V and J ends, which lost 5 bases and 4 bases, there was a span of 3 bases. CDR3 in DNA: TGTGCCAGCAGTCTAAATCAGCCCCAGCATTTT. Its protein product is CASSLNQPQHF. Looking up the rest from reference TRBV28 and TRBJ1-5 gives the full variable domain: DVKVTQSSRYLVKRTGEKVFLECVQDMDHENMFWYRQDPGLGLRLIYFSYDVKMKEKGDIPEGYSVSREKKERFSLILESASTNQTSMYLCASSLNQPQHFGDGTRLSIL.

The chain couples TRBV7-8 to TRBJ2-1; a possible D gene is TRBD2 (5 bases). The germline V gene encodes CDR1 SGHVS and CDR2 FQNEAQ. Trimming stripped 0 bases from V and 10 bases from J, with 10 bases between. CDR3 length equals 13 residues. The CDR3 sequence: CASSLAPSGEQFF. For the CDR3, the DNA is TGTGCCAGCAGCTTAGCGCCAAGCGGCGAGCAGTTCTTC.

The chain links TRBV6-5 to TRBJ2-7, with TRBD2 identical over 7 bases. The germline V gene has CDR1 MNHEY and CDR2 SVGAGI. CDR3 length equals 15 residues. V shed 0 bases and J 0 bases; nucleotides not matched to a gene: 2. The CDR3 DNA reads as TGTGCCAGCAGTTACTCGGGGACTAACTCCTACGAGCAGTACTTC. Translating it yields CASSYSGTNSYEQYF.

The chain links TRBV7-9 to TRBJ2-7, with 11 bases matching TRBD2. Per germline, CDR1 SEHNR and CDR2 FQNEAQ (reference sequence). The CDR3 is 14 amino acids. V was pared by 3 bases and J by 5 bases, with 3 bases of the junction left unmatched. The chain's CDR3 is CASSFSGRGHEQYF. The CDR3 DNA reads TGTGCCAGCAGCTTTAGCGGGAGGGGTCACGAGCAGTACTTC.

The rearrangement uses TRBV11-3 and TRBJ1-1, with D hard to call. Per germline, CDR1 SGHNT and CDR2 YENEEA. This CDR3 has 14 amino acids. V lost 1 base to trimming and J lost 0 bases, with 6 bases between them. The DNA for the CDR3 is TGTGCCAGCAGCTTAGCCACAATGAACACTGAAGCTTTCTTT. This translates into CASSLATMNTEAFF.

The rearrangement joins TRBV9 to TRBJ2-2, with 10 bases matching TRBD2. With 3 bases clipped from V and 2 bases from J, the junction kept 1 base outside the gene matches. Germline CDR1 is SGDLS and CDR2 is YYNGEE. The CDR3 runs to 15 residues. The CDR3 DNA reads as TGTGCCAGCAGCGCTAGCGGGAGCAACACCGGGGAGCTGTTTTTT. It yields the protein CASSASGSNTGELFF.

The rearrangement joins TRBV18 to TRBJ2-7, with a tentative D call TRBD2 (5 bases). Germline V gives CDR1 KGHSH, CDR2 LQKENI. The CDR3 totals 13 residues. The V end lost 2 bases, the J end lost 4 bases, and 9 bases lay between the germline ends. DNA for the CDR3: TGTGCCAGCTCACCAAGCGCGGGTTACGAGCAGTACTTC. It specifies CASSPSAGYEQYF.

This sequence joins TRBV2 and TRBJ2-1; 13 bases fit TRBD2. Germline V lookup: CDR1 SNHLY, CDR2 FYNNEI. The CDR3 contains 13 residues. V trimming: 9 bases; J trimming: 9 bases; junction bases outside the gene matches: 5. The DNA for the CDR3 is TGTGCCAGGGGGACTAGCGGGACTGGTGAGCAGTTCTTC. As protein: CARGTSGTGEQFF.